What follows are 2 T cell receptor beta chains derived from one specimen sequenced in a study of CD8 T cells in ankylosing spondylitis. Study observations and caveats: Characteristic, it appeared, of ankylosing spondylitis blood was a TCR beta motif of about eight highly homologous variants.

Each CDR3 protein gets one entry after TCRdb re-called the 5' RACE reads with MiXCR. The sample includes 450,000 or so distinct CDR3 sequences, approximately 26% of them seen just once. Their specific antigens are unknown. The sequenced sample was blood, either unsorted or a sorted T cell fraction (not recorded which). These TCRs come from a male donor with ankylosing spondylitis.

The J gene is TRBJ2-1, the V gene TRBV11-3, with TRBD2 matching over 7 bases. CDR3 size: 17 residues. Germline values: CDR1 SGHNT, CDR2 YENEEA. The V gene end was trimmed by 1 base and the J gene end by 3 bases; junction bases not matched to a gene: 9. CDR3 loop: CASSLGSVGGSYNEQFF. CDR3 bases: TGTGCCAGCAGCTTAGGGAGCGTTGGCGGGAGCTACAATGAGCAGTTCTTC.

This clonotype appeared a few times. The J gene is TRBJ1-1, the V gene TRBV20-1; D remains unclear. The germline V gene has CDR1 DFQATT and CDR2 SNEGSKA (reference sequence). V was clipped by 0 bases and J by 7 bases, with 15 bases between them. The CDR3 spans 14 residues. CDR3 residues: CSARDRLGLSEAFF. In nucleotides, the CDR3 is TGCAGTGCTAGAGATCGATTAGGGCTAAGTGAAGCTTTCTTT.